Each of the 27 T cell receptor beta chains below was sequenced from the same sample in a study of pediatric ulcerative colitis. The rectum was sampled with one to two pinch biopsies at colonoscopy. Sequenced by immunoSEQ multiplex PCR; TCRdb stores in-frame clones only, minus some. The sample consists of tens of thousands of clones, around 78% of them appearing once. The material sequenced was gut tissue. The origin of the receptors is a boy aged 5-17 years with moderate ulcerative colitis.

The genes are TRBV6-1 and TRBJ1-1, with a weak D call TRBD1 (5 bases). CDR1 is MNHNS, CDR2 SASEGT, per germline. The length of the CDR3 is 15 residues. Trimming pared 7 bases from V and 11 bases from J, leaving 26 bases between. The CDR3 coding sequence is TGTGCCAGCACATGGGGGTCATTGGGGCCCCGCGGCGCTTTCTTT. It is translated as CASTWGSLGPRGAFF.

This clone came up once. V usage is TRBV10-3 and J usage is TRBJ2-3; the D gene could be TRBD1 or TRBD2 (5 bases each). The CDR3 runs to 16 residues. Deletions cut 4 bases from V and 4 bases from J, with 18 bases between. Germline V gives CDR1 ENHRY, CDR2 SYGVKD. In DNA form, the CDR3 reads TGTGCCATCAGTGGGGGTCTCAGGGACCAGTCAGATACGCAGTATTTT. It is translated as CAISGGLRDQSDTQYF.

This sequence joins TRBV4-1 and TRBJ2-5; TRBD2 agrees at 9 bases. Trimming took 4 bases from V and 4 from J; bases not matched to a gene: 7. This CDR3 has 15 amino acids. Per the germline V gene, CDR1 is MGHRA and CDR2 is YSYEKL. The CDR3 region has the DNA TGCGCCAGCAGCCGCAGCGGGGGGACACGAGAGACCCAGTACTTC. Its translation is CASSRSGGTRETQYF.

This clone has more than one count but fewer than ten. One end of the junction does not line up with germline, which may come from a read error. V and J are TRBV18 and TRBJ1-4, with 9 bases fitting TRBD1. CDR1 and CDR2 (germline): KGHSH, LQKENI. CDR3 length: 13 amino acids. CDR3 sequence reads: CASSQGAEEKLFF. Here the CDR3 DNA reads TGTGCCAGTTCACAGGGGGCCGAGGAAAAACTGTTTTTT.

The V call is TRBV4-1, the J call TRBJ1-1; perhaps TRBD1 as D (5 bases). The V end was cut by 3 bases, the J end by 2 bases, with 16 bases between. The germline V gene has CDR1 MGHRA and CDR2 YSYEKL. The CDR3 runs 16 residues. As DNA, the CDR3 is TGCGCCAGCAGCCAGGGGCGAATGCGAGGTAACACTGAAGCTTTCTTT. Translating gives CASSQGRMRGNTEAFF.

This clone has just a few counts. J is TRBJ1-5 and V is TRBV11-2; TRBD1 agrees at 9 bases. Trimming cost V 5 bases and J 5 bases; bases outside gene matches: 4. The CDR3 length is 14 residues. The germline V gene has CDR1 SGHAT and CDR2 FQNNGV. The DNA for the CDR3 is TGTGCCAGCAGCCCAGGGACAGGGTATCAGCCCCAGCATTTT. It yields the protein CASSPGTGYQPQHF.

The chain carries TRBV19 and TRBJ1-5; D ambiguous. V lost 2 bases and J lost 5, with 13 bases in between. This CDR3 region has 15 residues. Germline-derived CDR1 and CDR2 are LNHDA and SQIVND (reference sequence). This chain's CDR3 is CASSISDKPYQPQHF. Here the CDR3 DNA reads TGTGCCAGTAGTATATCCGATAAACCCTATCAGCCCCAGCATTTT.

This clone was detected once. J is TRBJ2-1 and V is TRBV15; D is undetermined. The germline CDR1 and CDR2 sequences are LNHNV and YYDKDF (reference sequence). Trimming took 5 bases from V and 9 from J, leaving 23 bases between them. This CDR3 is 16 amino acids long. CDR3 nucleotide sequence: TGTGCCACCAGCGCTAATTCTGTACGAGACCGGGCTGAGCAGTTCTTC. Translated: CATSANSVRDRAEQFF.

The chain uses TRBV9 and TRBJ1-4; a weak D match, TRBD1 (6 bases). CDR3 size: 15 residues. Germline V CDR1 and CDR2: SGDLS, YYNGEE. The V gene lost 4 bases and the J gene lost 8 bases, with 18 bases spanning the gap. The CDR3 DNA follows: TGTGCCAGCAGCCCCAGACAGGCGGGTCTAGAAAAACTGTTTTTT. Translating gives CASSPRQAGLEKLFF.

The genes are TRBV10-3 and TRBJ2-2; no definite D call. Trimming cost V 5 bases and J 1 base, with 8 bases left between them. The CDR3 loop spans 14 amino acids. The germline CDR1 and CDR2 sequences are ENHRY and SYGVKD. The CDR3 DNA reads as TGTGCCATCAGTATGGACGAGAACACCGGGGAGCTGTTTTTT. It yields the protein CAISMDENTGELFF.

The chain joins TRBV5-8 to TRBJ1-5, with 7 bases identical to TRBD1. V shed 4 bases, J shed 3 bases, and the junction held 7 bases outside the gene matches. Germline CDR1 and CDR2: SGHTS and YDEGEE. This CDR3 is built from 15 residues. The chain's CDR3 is CASSKGQKNNQPQHF. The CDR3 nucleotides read TGTGCCAGCAGCAAGGGACAGAAAAACAATCAGCCCCAGCATTTT.

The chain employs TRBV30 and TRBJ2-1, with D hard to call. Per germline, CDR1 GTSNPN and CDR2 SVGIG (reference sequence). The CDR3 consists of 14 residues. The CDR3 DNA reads TGTGGTTTCCGGAGACTCCCTACTGTCAATGAGCAGTTCTTC. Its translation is CGFRRLPTVNEQFF.

CDR3 in DNA: TGTGCCAGCACCCTGCTCGGTGGGACTGAAGCTTTCTTT. Protein sequence: CASTLLGGTEAFF. The chain links TRBV27 to TRBJ1-1; no definite D call. The CDR3 is 13 residues long. Deletions cut 7 bases from V and 5 bases from J, with 14 bases between. Per germline, CDR1 MNHEY and CDR2 SMNVEV (reference sequence).

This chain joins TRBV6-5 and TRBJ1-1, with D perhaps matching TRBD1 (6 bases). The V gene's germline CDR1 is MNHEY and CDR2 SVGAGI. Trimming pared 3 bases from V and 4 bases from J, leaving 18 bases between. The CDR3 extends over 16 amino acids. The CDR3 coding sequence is TGTGCCAGCAGTTATACTATTCCCCCCAGGGGCACTGAAGCTTTCTTT. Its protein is CASSYTIPPRGTEAFF.

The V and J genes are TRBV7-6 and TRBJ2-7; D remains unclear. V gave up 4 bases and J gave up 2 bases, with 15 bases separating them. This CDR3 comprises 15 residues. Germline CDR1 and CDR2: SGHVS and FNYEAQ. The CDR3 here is CASSSGIRATYEQYF. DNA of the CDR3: TGTGCCAGCAGCTCAGGTATAAGGGCCACCTACGAGCAGTACTTC.

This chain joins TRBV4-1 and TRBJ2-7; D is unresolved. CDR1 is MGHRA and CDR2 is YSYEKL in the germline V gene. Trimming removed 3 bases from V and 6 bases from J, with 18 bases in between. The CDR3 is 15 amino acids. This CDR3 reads CASSQAGTLLGEQYF. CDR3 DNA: TGCGCCAGCAGCCAGGCAGGTACGCTTCTGGGCGAGCAGTACTTC.

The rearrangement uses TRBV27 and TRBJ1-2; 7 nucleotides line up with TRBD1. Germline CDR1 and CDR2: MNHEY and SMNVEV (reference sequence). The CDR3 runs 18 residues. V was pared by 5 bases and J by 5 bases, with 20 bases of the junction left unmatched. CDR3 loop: CASSPGGDTGAKVYGYTF. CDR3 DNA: TGTGCCAGCAGTCCGGGGGGTGACACAGGGGCAAAGGTGTATGGCTACACCTTC.

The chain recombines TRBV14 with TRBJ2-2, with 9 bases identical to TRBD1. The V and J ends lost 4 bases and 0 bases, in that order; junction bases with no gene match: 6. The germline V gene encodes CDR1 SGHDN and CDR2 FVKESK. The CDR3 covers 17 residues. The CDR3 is CASSRPQGASNTGELFF. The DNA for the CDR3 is TGTGCCAGCAGCCGCCCACAGGGGGCCTCGAACACCGGGGAGCTGTTTTTT.

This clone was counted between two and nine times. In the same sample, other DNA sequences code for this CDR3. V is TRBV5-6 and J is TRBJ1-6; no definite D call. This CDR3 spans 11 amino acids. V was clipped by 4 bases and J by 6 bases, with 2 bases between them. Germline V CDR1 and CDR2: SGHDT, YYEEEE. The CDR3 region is CASSRNSPLHF. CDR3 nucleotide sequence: TGTGCCAGCAGCCGTAATTCACCCCTCCACTTT. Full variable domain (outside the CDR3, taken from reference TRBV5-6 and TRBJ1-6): DAGVTQSPTHLIKTRGQQVTLRCSPKSGHDTVSWYQQALGQGPQFIFQYYEEEERQRGNFPDRFSGHQFPNYSSELNVNALLLGDSALYLCASSRNSPLHFGNGTRLTVT.

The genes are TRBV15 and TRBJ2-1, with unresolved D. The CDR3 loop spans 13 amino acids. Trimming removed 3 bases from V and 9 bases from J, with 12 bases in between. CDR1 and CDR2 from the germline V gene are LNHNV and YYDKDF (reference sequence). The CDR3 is CATSSSRLSEQFF. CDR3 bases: TGTGCCACCAGCAGTTCTAGATTAAGTGAGCAGTTCTTC.

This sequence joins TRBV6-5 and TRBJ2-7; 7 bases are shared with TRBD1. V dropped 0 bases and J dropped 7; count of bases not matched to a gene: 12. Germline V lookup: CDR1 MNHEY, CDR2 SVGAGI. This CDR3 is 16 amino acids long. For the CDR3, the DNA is TGTGCCAGCAGTTACTCATGGACAGGCCCCTTCATAGAGCAGTACTTC. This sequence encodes CASSYSWTGPFIEQYF.

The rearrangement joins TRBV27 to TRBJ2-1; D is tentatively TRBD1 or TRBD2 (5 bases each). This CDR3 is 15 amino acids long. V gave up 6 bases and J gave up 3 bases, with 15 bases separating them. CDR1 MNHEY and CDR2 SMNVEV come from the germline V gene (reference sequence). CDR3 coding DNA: TGTGCCAGCAGAATCCGGGACCTAAACTACAATGAGCAGTTCTTC. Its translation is CASRIRDLNYNEQFF.

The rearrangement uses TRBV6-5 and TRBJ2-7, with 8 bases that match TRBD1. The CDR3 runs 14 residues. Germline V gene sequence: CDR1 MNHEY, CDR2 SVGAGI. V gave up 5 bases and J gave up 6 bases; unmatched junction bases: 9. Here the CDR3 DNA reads TGTGCCAGCAGTAGACAGGGGAGTTCCCTCGAGCAGTACTTC. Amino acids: CASSRQGSSLEQYF.

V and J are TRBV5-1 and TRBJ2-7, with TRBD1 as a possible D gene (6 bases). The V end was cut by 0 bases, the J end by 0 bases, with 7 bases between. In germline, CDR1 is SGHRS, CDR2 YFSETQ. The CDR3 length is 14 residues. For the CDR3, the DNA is TGCGCCAGCAGCTTGGGGACAGTCTCCTACGAGCAGTACTTC. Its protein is CASSLGTVSYEQYF.

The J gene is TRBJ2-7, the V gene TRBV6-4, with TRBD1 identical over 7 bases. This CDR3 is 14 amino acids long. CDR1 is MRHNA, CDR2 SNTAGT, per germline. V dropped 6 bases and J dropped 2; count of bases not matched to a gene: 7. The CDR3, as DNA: TGTGCCAGCAGGACGCCGGGACAGACCTACGAGCAGTACTTC. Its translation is CASRTPGQTYEQYF.

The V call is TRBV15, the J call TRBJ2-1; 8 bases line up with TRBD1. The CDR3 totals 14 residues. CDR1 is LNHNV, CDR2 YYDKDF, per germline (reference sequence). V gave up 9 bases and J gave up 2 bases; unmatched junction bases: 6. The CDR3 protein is CATAVDRAYNEQFF. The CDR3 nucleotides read TGTGCCACAGCGGTGGACAGGGCCTACAATGAGCAGTTCTTC.

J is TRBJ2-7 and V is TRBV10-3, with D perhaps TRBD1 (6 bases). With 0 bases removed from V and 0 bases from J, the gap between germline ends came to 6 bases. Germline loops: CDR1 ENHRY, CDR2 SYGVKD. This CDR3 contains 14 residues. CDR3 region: CAISESDSSYEQYF. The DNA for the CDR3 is TGTGCCATCAGTGAGTCGGACAGCTCCTACGAGCAGTACTTC.